One and the same sample provided the 16 T cell receptor beta chains below, sequenced in a study of blood T cell repertoires in COVID-19. Data came from immunoSEQ multiplex PCR; TCRdb stores just in-frame clones and leaves some out. The sample includes 100,000 to 150,000 clones, 84% seen only once; the top ten take 10% to 15%. The sequencing input was peripheral blood. These receptors were obtained from a woman aged 55-70 years with acute or convalescent COVID-19.

The V gene is TRBV2, the J gene TRBJ2-5, with D possibly being TRBD1 (6 bases). Trimming cost V 7 bases and J 0 bases, with 12 bases left between them. Per the germline V gene, CDR1 is SNHLY and CDR2 is FYNNEI. This CDR3 is built from 14 residues. Here the CDR3 DNA reads TGTGCCAGCAAGGGGGACGGTTACCAAGAGACCCAGTACTTC. Translation: CASKGDGYQETQYF.

J is TRBJ1-2 and V is TRBV2; tentatively, D is TRBD1 (6 bases). The length of the CDR3 is 13 residues. Germline-derived CDR1 and CDR2 are SNHLY and FYNNEI. The V end lost 7 bases, the J end lost 2 bases, and 11 bases lay between the germline ends. CDR3: CASTSGTNYGYTF. CDR3 sequence (DNA): TGTGCCAGCACCTCCGGGACAAACTATGGCTACACCTTC.

The chain employs TRBV14 and TRBJ1-5; D remains unclear. The CDR3 totals 20 residues. From germline, CDR1 is SGHDN and CDR2 FVKESK. The V gene lost 1 base and the J gene lost 6 bases, with 28 bases spanning the gap. In nucleotides, the CDR3 is TGTGCCAGCAGCCAAGGGGTTGAGGGCCTGAGGCTCGTTAGTGGTCAGCCCCAGCATTTT. Translation: CASSQGVEGLRLVSGQPQHF.

The V call is TRBV30, the J call TRBJ1-5; D is perhaps TRBD1 (6 bases). V dropped 5 bases and J dropped 6 bases, with 17 bases sitting between them. Germline CDR1 GTSNPN, CDR2 SVGIG (reference sequence). The CDR3 runs 14 residues. CDR3 sequence: CAWGRGGATQPQHF. The CDR3 DNA is TGTGCCTGGGGGCGGGGGGGGGCGACTCAGCCCCAGCATTTT.

The chain is built from TRBV19 and TRBJ1-3, with D perhaps matching TRBD1 (6 bases). CDR3 length equals 15 residues. V lost 5 bases to trimming and J lost 0 bases, with 11 bases between them. The germline V gene has CDR1 LNHDA and CDR2 SQIVND (reference sequence). The DNA of the CDR3 is TGTGCCAGTAGTGCCACAGGGAACTCTGGAAACACCATATATTTT. Amino acids: CASSATGNSGNTIYF. Looking up the rest from reference TRBV19 and TRBJ1-3 gives the full variable domain: DGGITQSPKYLFRKEGQNVTLSCEQNLNHDAMYWYRQDPGQGLRLIYYSQIVNDFQKGDIAEGYSVSREKKESFPLTVTSAQKNPTAFYLCASSATGNSGNTIYFGEGSWLTVV.

The chain combines TRBV6-5 with TRBJ1-4; D call uncertain. Per the germline V gene, CDR1 is MNHEY and CDR2 is SVGAGI. CDR3 size: 16 residues. Trimming pared 0 bases from V and 7 bases from J, leaving 15 bases between. The CDR3 nucleotides are TGTGCCAGCAGTTACTCGAGGAGTCACCTGAGTGAAAAACTGTTTTTT. Residues: CASSYSRSHLSEKLFF.

The chain joins TRBV19 to TRBJ1-5, with 7 bases matching TRBD1. The germline V gene encodes CDR1 LNHDA and CDR2 SQIVND (reference sequence). V dropped 8 bases and J dropped 4; count of bases not matched to a gene: 11. The CDR3 has 15 amino acids. The chain's CDR3 is CASRTGQMGNQPQHF. CDR3 sequence (DNA): TGTGCCAGTCGGACAGGCCAAATGGGTAATCAGCCCCAGCATTTT.

The chain is built from TRBV19 and TRBJ1-5, with D perhaps TRBD1 (5 bases). The V and J ends lost 5 bases and 0 bases respectively, with 14 bases between them. This CDR3 has 16 amino acids. CDR1 and CDR2 from the germline V gene are LNHDA and SQIVND (reference sequence). The CDR3 sequence: CASSPRGGFSNQPQHF. The CDR3 DNA follows: TGTGCCAGTAGTCCTAGGGGAGGTTTTAGCAATCAGCCCCAGCATTTT.

This chain links TRBV24-1 with TRBJ1-1; TRBD1 agrees at 7 bases. Germline values: CDR1 KGHDR, CDR2 SFDVKD. Trimming cost V 5 bases and J 7 bases; bases outside gene matches: 6. The CDR3 runs 13 residues. The CDR3 DNA sequence: TGTGCCACCAGTGGGAGGGGACAGCTTGAAGCTTTCTTT. It is translated as CATSGRGQLEAFF.

The chain recombines TRBV5-1 with TRBJ2-5, with 7 bases that match TRBD2. V lost 0 bases to trimming and J lost 2 bases; unmatched junction nucleotides: 7. The CDR3 totals 16 residues. Per the germline V gene, CDR1 is SGHRS and CDR2 is YFSETQ. The CDR3 sequence is CASSLGFAGEQETQYF. CDR3 sequence (DNA): TGCGCCAGCAGCTTGGGTTTTGCGGGGGAGCAAGAGACCCAGTACTTC. Looking up the rest from reference TRBV5-1 and TRBJ2-5 gives the full variable domain: KAGVTQTPRYLIKTRGQQVTLSCSPISGHRSVSWYQQTPGQGLQFLFEYFSETQRNKGNFPGRFSGRQFSNSRSEMNVSTLELGDSALYLCASSLGFAGEQETQYFGPGTRLLVL.

This clone occurred once. The V and J genes are TRBV6-5 and TRBJ1-2, with D tentatively TRBD1 (6 bases). Trimming took 5 bases from V and 8 from J, leaving 15 bases between them. The CDR3 is made up of 13 amino acids. Germline-derived CDR1 and CDR2 are MNHEY and SVGAGI. The CDR3 loop is CASSTGTLIGYTF. CDR3 sequence (DNA): TGTGCCAGCAGTACCGGGACATTAATCGGCTACACCTTC.

This sequence joins TRBV5-1 and TRBJ2-1, with 10 bases fitting TRBD1. The V gene's germline CDR1 is SGHRS and CDR2 YFSETQ. This CDR3 region has 15 residues. The trim removed 5 bases at V and 2 bases at J, leaving 4 bases unmatched. DNA for the CDR3: TGCGCCAGCAGGGAGACAGGGGGCGCCTACAATGAGCAGTTCTTC. It is translated as CASRETGGAYNEQFF.

V gene TRBV7-8 combines with J gene TRBJ1-4; D is perhaps TRBD1 (5 bases). The V gene's germline CDR1 is SGHVS and CDR2 FQNEAQ. The length of the CDR3 is 17 residues. V was cut by 2 bases and J by 6 bases, with 19 bases left in between. In DNA form, the CDR3 reads TGTGCCAGCAGCTTACCTATTAAGGGGTTCACTTATGAAAAACTGTTTTTT. It encodes CASSLPIKGFTYEKLFF.

V and J are TRBV11-2 and TRBJ1-4, with TRBD1 matching 7 bases. Germline values: CDR1 SGHAT, CDR2 FQNNGV. This CDR3 is 18 amino acids long. V lost 1 base and J lost 4; bases outside the gene matches: 12. CDR3 in DNA: TGTGCCAGCAGCTTAGTGCCTCCCACCGGGACAGTTAATGAAAAACTGTTTTTT. Translating gives CASSLVPPTGTVNEKLFF.

This sequence joins TRBV4-1 and TRBJ2-4; perhaps TRBD1 as D (5 bases). The CDR3 length is 18 residues. In germline, CDR1 is MGHRA, CDR2 YSYEKL. Trimming stripped 1 base from V and 1 base from J, with 17 bases between. CDR3 bases: TGCGCCAGCAGCCAAGTTTCAATGGGGCTACCGGCCAAAAACATTCAGTACTTC. Translating gives CASSQVSMGLPAKNIQYF.

This clone occurred a few times. This chain links TRBV10-1 with TRBJ1-2, with 7 bases lining up with TRBD1. Germline CDR1 reads WNHNN; CDR2 reads SYGVQD (reference sequence). The CDR3 runs to 15 residues. Trimming cost V 6 bases and J 13 bases; bases outside gene matches: 20. Written as DNA, the CDR3 is TGCGCCAGCAGGGAAGGTTCGTGGGGACAGCCCCGGAGCACCTTC. Translated: CASREGSWGQPRSTF.